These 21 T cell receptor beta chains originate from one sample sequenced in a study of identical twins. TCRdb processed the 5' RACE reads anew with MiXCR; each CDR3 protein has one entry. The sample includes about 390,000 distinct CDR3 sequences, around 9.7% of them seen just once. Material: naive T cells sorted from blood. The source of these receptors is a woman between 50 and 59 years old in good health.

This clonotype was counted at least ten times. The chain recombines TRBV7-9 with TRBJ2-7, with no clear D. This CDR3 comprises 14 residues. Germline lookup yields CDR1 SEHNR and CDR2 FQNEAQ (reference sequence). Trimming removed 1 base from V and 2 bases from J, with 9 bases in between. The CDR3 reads CASSLVARTYEQYF. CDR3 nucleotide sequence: TGTGCCAGCAGCTTAGTCGCCAGAACCTACGAGCAGTACTTC.

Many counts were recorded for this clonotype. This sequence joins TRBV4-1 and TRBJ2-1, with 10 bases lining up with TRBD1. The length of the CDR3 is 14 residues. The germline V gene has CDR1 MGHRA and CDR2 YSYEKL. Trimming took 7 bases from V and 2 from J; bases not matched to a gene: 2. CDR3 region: CASTGQGAYNEQFF. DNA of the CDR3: TGCGCCAGCACCGGACAGGGGGCCTACAATGAGCAGTTCTTC.

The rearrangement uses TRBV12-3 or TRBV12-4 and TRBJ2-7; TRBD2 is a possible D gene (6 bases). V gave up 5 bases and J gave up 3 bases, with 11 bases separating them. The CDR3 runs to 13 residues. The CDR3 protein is CASSRDLNYEQYV. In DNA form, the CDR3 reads TGTGCCAGCAGTCGGGACTTAAACTACGAGCAGTACGTC.

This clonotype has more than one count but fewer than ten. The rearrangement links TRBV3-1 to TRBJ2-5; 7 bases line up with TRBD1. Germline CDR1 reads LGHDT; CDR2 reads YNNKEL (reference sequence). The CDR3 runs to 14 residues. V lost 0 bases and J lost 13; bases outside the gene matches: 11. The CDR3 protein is CASSQERPGQLLYF. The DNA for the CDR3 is TGTGCCAGCAGCCAAGAGCGGCCGGGACAGCTACTGTACTTC.

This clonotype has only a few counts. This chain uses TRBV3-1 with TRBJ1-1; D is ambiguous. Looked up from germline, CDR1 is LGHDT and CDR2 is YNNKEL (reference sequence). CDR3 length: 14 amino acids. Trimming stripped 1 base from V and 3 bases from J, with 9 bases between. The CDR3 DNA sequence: TGTGCCAGCAGCCAAGTTCGAAGAGACACTGAAGCTTTCTTT. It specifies CASSQVRRDTEAFF. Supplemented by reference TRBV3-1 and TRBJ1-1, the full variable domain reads DTAVSQTPKYLVTQMGNDKSIKCEQNLGHDTMYWYKQDSKKFLKIMFSYNNKELIINETVPNRFSPKSPDKAHLNLHINSLELGDSAVYFCASSQVRRDTEAFFGQGTRLTVV.

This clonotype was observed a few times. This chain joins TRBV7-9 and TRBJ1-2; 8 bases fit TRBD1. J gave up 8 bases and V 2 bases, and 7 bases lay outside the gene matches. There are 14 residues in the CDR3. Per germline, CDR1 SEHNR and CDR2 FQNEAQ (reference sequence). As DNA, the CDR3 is TGTGCCAGCAGCTTACCCCAGGGGGCAGGGGGCTACACCTTC. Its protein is CASSLPQGAGGYTF.

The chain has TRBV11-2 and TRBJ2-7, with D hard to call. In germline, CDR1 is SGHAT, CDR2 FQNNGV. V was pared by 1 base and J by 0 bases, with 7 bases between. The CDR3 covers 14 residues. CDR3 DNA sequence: TGTGCCAGCAGCTTAGCTCCAGGCTCCTACGAGCAGTACGTC. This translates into CASSLAPGSYEQYV.

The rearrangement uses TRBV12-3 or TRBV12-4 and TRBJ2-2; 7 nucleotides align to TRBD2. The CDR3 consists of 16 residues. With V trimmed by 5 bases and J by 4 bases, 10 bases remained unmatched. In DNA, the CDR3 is TGTGCCAGCAGTCCCCGACTAGCAGGCGGCACCGGGGAGCTGTTTTTT. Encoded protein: CASSPRLAGGTGELFF.

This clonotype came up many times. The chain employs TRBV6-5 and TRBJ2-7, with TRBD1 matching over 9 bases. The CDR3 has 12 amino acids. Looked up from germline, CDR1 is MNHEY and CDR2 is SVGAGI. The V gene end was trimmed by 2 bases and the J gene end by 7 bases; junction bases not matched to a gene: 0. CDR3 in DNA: TGTGCCAGCAGTTACGGGACAGGGGAGCAGTACTTC. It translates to CASSYGTGEQYF.

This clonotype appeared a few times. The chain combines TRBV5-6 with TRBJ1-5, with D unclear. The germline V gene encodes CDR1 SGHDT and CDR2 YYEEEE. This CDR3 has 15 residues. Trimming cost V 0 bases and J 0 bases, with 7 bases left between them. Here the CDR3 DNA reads TGTGCCAGCAGCTTGGCTGGCGTTAGCAATCAGCCCCAGCATTTT. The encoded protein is CASSLAGVSNQPQHF.

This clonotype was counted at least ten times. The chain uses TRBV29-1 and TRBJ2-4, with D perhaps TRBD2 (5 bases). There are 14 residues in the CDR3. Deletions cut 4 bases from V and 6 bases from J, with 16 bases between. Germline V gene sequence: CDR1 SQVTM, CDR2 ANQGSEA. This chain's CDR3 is CSVVSGNSGNIQYF. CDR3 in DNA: TGCAGCGTTGTATCCGGGAATTCGGGAAACATTCAGTACTTC.

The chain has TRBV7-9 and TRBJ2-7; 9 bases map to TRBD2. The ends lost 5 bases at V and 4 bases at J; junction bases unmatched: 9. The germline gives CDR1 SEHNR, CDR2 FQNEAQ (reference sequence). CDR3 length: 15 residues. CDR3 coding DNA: TGTGCCAGCAGCCCCCCTAGCGGGGCGCCTTACGAGCAGTACTTC. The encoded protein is CASSPPSGAPYEQYF.

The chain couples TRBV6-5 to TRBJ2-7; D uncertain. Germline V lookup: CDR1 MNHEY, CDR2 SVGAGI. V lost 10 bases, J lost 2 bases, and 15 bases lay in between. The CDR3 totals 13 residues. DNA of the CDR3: TGTGCCACCACGTCCCCAGGCACCTACGAGCAGTACTTC. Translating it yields CATTSPGTYEQYF.

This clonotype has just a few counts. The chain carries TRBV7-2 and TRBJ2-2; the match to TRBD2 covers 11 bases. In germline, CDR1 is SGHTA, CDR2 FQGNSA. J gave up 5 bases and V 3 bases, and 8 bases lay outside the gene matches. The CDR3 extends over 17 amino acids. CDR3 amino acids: CASSLLVLAGGTGELFF. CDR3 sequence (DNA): TGTGCCAGCAGCTTGTTGGTGCTAGCGGGAGGTACCGGGGAGCTGTTTTTT.

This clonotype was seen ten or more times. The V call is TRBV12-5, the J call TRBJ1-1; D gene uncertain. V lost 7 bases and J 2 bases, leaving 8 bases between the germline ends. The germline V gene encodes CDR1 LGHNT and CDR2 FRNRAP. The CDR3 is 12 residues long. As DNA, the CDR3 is TGTGCTAGTGCGAAAACAAACACTGAAGCTTTCTTT. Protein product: CASAKTNTEAFF.

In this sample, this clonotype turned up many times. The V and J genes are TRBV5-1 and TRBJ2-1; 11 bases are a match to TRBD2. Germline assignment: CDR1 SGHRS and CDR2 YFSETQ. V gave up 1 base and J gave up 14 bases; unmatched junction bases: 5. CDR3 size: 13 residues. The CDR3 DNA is TGCGCCAGCAGCTTGACACTAGCGGGGGACGAGTTCTTC. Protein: CASSLTLAGDEFF.

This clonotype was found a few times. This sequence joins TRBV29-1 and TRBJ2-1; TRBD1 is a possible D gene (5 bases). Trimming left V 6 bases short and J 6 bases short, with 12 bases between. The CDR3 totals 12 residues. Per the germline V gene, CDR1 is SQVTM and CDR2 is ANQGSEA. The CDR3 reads CSVTTGPNEQFF. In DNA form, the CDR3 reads TGCAGCGTCACAACAGGTCCCAATGAGCAGTTCTTC.

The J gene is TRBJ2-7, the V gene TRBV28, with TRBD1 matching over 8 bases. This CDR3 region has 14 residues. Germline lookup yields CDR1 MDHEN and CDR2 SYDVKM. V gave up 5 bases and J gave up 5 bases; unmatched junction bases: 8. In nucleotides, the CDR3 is TGTGCCAGCAGTACACGGACAGGGAACCACGAGCAGTACGTC. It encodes CASSTRTGNHEQYV.

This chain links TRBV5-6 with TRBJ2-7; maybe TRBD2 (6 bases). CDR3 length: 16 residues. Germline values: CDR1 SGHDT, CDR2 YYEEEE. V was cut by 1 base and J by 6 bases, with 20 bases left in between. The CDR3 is CASSLRREGLLGEQYV. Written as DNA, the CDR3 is TGTGCCAGCAGCTTGCGGAGGGAAGGGCTACTAGGCGAGCAGTACGTC.

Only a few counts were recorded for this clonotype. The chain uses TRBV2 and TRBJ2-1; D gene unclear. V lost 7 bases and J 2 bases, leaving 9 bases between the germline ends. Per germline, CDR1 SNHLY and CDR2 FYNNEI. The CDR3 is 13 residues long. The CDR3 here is CASTQRTYNEQFF. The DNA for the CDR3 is TGTGCCAGCACGCAGAGAACCTACAATGAGCAGTTCTTC. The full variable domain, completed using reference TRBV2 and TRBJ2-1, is EPEVTQTPSHQVTQMGQEVILRCVPISNHLYFYWYRQILGQKVEFLVSFYNNEISEKSEIFDDQFSVERPDGSNFTLKIRSTKLEDSAMYFCASTQRTYNEQFFGPGTRLTVL.

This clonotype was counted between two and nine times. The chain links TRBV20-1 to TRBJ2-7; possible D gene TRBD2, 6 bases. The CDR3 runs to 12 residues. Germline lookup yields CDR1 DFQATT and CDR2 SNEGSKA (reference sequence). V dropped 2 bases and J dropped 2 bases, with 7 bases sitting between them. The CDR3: CSARRGAYEQYF. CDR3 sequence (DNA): TGCAGTGCTAGACGCGGGGCCTACGAGCAGTACTTC.